This T cell receptor beta chain originates from a study of blood T cells in healthy people across ages. Next came a second PCR, run for about 7 to 12 cycles, which used a sample-barcoded 5' primer along with a J-beta primer mix. Through a template-switch adaptor with 12 random nucleotides, each cDNA molecule received a tag. TCRdb re-called the 5' RACE reads through MiXCR, storing one row per CDR3 protein. The table has around 1,500,000 distinct CDR3 sequences, 42% seen once. RNA extraction gave at least 5 micrograms of total RNA per sample. Input material: blood. This sequence originates from a woman aged 18-35 years in good health.

The CDR3 nucleotides read TGTGCCAGCAGTCCTCCGAAACTGGGGACCCAGTTCTTC. Its translation: CASSPPKLGTQFF. The rearrangement uses TRBV28 and TRBJ2-1; D assignment may be TRBD1 or TRBD2 (5 bases each). The CDR3 is 13 amino acids. The germline CDR1 and CDR2 sequences are MDHEN and SYDVKM. V lost 5 bases and J lost 13, with 18 bases in between.